This paragraph reports one T cell receptor beta chain. Its matching antigen is unknown. This specimen belongs to a study of blood T cells in healthy people across ages. A second PCR of 7 to 11 cycles used a sample-barcoded 5' primer and a J-beta primer mix. MiXCR was run by TCRdb on the 5' RACE reads, yielding one entry per CDR3 protein. Of some 860,000 distinct CDR3 sequences in the sample, approximately 53% were seen once. The study's findings and limits: Unsorted PBMC input precluded a conclusive naive versus antigen-experienced comparison.

This CDR3 is built from 13 residues. Germline CDR1 LGHNA, CDR2 YSLEER. The ends were cut back, 0 bases at V and 9 bases at J, with 11 bases in the middle. The sequence was obtained from a man aged 35-49 years in good health. Sequences were obtained from blood. The chain recombines TRBV4-3 with TRBJ1-2, with D possibly TRBD1 on 6 matching bases. CDR3 sequence: CASSQDGGGSYTF. For the CDR3, the DNA is TGCGCCAGCAGCCAAGATGGGGGCGGGAGCTACACCTTC.